The clone carrying this T cell receptor beta chain was seen many times. The antigen remains undetermined. Germline values: CDR1 SGHTA, CDR2 FQGNSA. CDR3 length: 14 amino acids. J lost 2 bases, V lost 6 bases, and 6 bases had no gene match. This sample's TCRbeta library carried unique molecular identifier barcodes. TCRdb processed the PCR reads anew with MiXCR; each CDR3 protein has one entry. The sample records hundreds of thousands of distinct CDR3 sequences, roughly a tenth being singletons. This entry belongs to a study of T-cell reconstitution after alpha-beta-depleted transplantation in children. Study results and limitations: Surviving recipient T cells and thymic progenitors accounted for the high day-60 TCRbeta diversity observed in some patients. Diversity and T-cell counts at one year after transplant derived mostly from new T cells. There were reportedly several hundred expanded graft clones from which alpha-beta T cells came about two months after transplant.

The V call is TRBV7-2, the J call TRBJ2-5; 7 nucleotides match TRBD1. This sequence was found in a child under 10 years old with inherited bone marrow failure, due to receive a stem cell transplant. The sample consisted of PBMCs, taken before TCRalphabeta/CD19-depleted stem cell transplant. CDR3 in DNA: TGTGCCAGCAGAAAAGAGGGGGCACAAGAGACCCAGTACTTC. This codes for CASRKEGAQETQYF.